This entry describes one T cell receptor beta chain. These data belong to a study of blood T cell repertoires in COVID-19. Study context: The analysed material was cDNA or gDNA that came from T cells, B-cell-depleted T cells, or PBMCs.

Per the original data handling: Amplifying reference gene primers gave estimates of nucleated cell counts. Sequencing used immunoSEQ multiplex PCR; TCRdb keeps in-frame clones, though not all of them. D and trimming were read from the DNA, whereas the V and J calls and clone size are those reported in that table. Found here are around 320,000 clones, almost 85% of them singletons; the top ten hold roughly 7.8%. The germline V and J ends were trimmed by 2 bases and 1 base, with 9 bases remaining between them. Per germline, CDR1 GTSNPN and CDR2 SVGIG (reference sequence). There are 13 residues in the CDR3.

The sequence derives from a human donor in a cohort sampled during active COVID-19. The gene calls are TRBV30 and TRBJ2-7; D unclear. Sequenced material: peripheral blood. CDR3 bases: TGTGCCTGGAGTTCAGGCTGGTCCTACGAGCAGTACTTC. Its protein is CAWSSGWSYEQYF.